This TCR beta chain was found in a study of T cells after yellow fever vaccination. General study findings and limits: It was a weaker secondary response, yet one that peaked faster, at day 5 versus 15. Clones from primary vaccination mostly reappeared after the booster (around 96% CD4, approximately 88% CD8).

TCRdb redid the calling of the 5' RACE reads with MiXCR, one entry per CDR3 protein. The data show hundreds of thousands of distinct CDR3 sequences, 6.2% seen once. The table lists this clonotype with many counts. Its matching antigen is unknown. This CDR3 contains 15 residues. Germline V CDR1 and CDR2: SEHNR, FQNEAQ (reference sequence). V gave up 1 base and J gave up 10 bases; unmatched junction bases: 10. The material was PBMCs, obtained 5 days after the yellow fever booster vaccination. The receptor was derived from a man aged 25-45 years who received the YFV17D yellow fever vaccine. The chain employs TRBV7-9 and TRBJ2-1; 7 bases line up with TRBD1. The CDR3 coding sequence is TGTGCCAGCAGCTTAGGACTTGGACAGGTTGAGGAGCAGTTCTTC. Protein product: CASSLGLGQVEEQFF.